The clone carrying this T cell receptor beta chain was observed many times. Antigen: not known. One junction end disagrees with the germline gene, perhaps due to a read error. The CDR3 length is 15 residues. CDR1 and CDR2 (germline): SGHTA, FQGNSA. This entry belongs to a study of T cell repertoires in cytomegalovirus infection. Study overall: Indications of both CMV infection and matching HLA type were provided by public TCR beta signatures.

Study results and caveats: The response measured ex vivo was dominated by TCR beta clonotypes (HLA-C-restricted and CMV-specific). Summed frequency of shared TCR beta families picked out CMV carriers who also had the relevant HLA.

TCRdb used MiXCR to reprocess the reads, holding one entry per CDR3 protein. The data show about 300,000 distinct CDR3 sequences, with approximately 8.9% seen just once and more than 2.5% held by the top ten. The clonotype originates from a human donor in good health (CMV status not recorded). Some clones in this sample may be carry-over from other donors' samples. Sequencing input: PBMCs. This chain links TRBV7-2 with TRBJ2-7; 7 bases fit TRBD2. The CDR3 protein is CASNLRASAGYEQYF. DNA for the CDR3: TGTGCCAGCAACTTACGGGCCTCAGCGGGGTACGAGCAGTACTTC.